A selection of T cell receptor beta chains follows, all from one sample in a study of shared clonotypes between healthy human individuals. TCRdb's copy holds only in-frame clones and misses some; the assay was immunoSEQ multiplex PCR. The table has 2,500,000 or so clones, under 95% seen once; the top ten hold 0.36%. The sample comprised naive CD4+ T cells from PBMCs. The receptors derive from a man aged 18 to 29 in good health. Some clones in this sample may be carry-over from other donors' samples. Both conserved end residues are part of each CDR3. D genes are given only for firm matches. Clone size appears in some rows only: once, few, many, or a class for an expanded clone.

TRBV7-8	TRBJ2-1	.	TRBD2	TGTGCCAGCAGCTTAGTTAGGTCGGCGGGAGTTTTCAATGAGCAGTTCTTC	CASSLVRSAGVFNEQFF
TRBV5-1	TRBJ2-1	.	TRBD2	TGCGCCAGCAGAAGTGGAGCGGGGGGCTCCTACAATGAGCAGTTCTTC	CASRSGAGGSYNEQFF
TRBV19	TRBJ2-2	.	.	TGTGCCAGTAGTATAGATATATCCGGGGAGCTGTTTTTT	CASSIDISGELFF
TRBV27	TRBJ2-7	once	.	TGTGCCAGCAGTTTACGGGGAGTATACGAGCAGTACTTC	CASSLRGVYEQYF
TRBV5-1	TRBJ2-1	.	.	TGCGCCAGCAGCTTGGCCGGGGGCCCTAGTCTCAATGAGCAGTTCTTC	CASSLAGGPSLNEQFF
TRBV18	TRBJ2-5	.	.	TGTGCCAGCTCACCAGGGCAGGGGGAGACCCAGTACTTC	CASSPGQGETQYF
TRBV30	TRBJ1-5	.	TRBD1	TGTGCCTGGAGTGCCGAGGACAGGGAATATAGCAATCAGCCCCAGCATTTT	CAWSAEDREYSNQPQHF
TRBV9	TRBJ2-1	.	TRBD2	TGTGCCAGCAGCATACTAGTAGCGGGTGAGCAGTTCTTC	CASSILVAGEQFF
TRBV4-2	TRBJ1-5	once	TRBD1	TGTGCCAGCAGCCAGGAAGACAGGGACGGTCAGCCCCAGCATTTT	CASSQEDRDGQPQHF
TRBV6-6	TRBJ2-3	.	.	TGTGCCAGCAGTCCGGGACTCGGGCACACAGATACGCAGTATTTT	CASSPGLGHTDTQYF
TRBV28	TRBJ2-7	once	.	TGTGCCAGCATCCTCACGGGAGCACAGAACGAGCAGTACTTC	CASILTGAQNEQYF
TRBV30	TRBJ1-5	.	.	TGTGCCTGGAGTTGGGGGGGTCAGCCCCAGCATTTT	CAWSWGGQPQHF
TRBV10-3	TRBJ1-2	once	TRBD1	TGTGCCATCCGACCGACAGGGTCCAGTGGCTACACCTTC	CAIRPTGSSGYTF
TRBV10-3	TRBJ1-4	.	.	TGTGCCATCAAGAGTGACACGTCTAATGAAAAACTGTTTTTT	CAIKSDTSNEKLFF
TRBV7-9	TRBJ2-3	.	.	TGTGCCAGCAGCCCTCAGGGGGGGTACACAGATACGCAGTATTTT	CASSPQGGYTDTQYF
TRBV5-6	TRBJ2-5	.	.	TGTGCCAGCAGCTTGCTGGTACCAGAGACCCAGTACTTC	CASSLLVPETQYF
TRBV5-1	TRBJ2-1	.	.	TGCGCCAGCAGCTTCGGTCTCCAGGGGAATGAGCAGTTCTTC	CASSFGLQGNEQFF
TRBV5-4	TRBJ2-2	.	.	TGTGCCAGCAGCCCTGGAAAACATAGGAACACCGGGGAGCTGTTTTTT	CASSPGKHRNTGELFF
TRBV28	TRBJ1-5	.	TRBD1	TGTGCCAGCAGTTTCAGGTCCAGGGGGCTATTTCAGCCCCAGCATTTT	CASSFRSRGLFQPQHF
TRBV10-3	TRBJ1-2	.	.	TGTGCCATCAGTACGTCAGGGTCCTATGGCTACACCTTC	CAISTSGSYGYTF
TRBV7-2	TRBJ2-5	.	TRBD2	TGTGCCAGCAGCTTAGATCTAGCGGCAGGCCAAGAGACCCAGTACTTC	CASSLDLAAGQETQYF
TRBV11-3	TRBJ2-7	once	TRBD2	TGTGCCAGCAGCTTCGGGAGCGGGAGGACTTACGAGCAGTACTTC	CASSFGSGRTYEQYF
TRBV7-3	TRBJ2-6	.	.	TGTGCCAGCAGCTCCCACCATGGGGGTTCTGGGGCCAACGTCCTGACTTTC	CASSSHHGGSGANVLTF
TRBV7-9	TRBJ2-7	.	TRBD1	TGTGCCAGCAGCTTGACAGGGATCTACGAGCAGTACTTC	CASSLTGIYEQYF
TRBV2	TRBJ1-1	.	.	TGTGCCAGCAGTTTCTTGGGACAGAACACTGAAGCTTTCTTT	CASSFLGQNTEAFF
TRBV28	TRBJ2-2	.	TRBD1	TGTGCCAGCAGGAAGGGACAGGACACCGGGGAGCTGTTTTTT	CASRKGQDTGELFF
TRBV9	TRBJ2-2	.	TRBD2	TGTGCCAGCAGCCCGGGACTAGCGGGAGCATTTGCCGGGGAGCTGTTTTTT	CASSPGLAGAFAGELFF
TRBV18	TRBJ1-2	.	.	TGTGCCAGCTCACCGGATGCAGGAAAGTATGGCTACACCTTC	CASSPDAGKYGYTF
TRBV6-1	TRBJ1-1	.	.	TGTGCCAGCAGTCTCCTGCTATTTGAAGCTTTCTTT	CASSLLLFEAFF
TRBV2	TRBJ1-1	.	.	TGTGCCAGCAAGGTTAGCACTGAAGCTTTCTTT	CASKVSTEAFF
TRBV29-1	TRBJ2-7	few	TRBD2	TGCAGCGTTGAAACTAGCGGGAGTTACGAGCAGTACTTC	CSVETSGSYEQYF
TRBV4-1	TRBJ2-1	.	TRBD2	TGCGCCAGCAGCCAGGAACTAGCGGACCGCCATGAGCAGTTCTTC	CASSQELADRHEQFF
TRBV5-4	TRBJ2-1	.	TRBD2	TGTGCCAGCAGCTTGGCCACTAGCGGGAGGGCCCATGAGCAGTTCTTC	CASSLATSGRAHEQFF
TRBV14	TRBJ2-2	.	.	TGTGCCAGCAGCCAAGAGTTCGAGAACACCGGGGAGCTGTTTTTT	CASSQEFENTGELFF
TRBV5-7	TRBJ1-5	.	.	TGTGCCAGCAGCTTGGCCCTTGTTAGGGATTATAGCAATCAGCCCCAGCATTTT	CASSLALVRDYSNQPQHF
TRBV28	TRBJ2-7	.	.	TGTGCCAGCAGTTTAGGGGGTGCGGGCGACTCCTACGAGCAGTACTTC	CASSLGGAGDSYEQYF
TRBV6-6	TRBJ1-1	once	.	TGTGCCAGCAGGGCCGGGGGAGGGGGAGCTTTCTTT	CASRAGGGGAFF
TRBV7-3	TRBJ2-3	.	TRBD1	TGTGCCAGCAGCTTAATGGGACAGCTCACAGATACGCAGTATTTT	CASSLMGQLTDTQYF
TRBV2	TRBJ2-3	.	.	TGTGCCAGCTCCTCCCTGGTCACGCGCACAGATACGCAGTATTTT	CASSSLVTRTDTQYF
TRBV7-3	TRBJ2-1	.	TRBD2	TGTGCCAGCAGCTTAAGACTAGCGGGAGGCAATGAGCAGTTCTTC	CASSLRLAGGNEQFF
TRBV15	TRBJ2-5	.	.	TGTGCCACCAGCAGACAAATAAGGGGGGGCCAAGAGACCCAGTACTTC	CATSRQIRGGQETQYF
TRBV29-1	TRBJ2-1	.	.	TGCAGCGTTTTAGAGCGGGCGGGTGTGAATGAGCAGTTCTTC	CSVLERAGVNEQFF
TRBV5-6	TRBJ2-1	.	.	TGTGCCAGCAGCTTGGTCAGGGGCGAGCAGTTCTTC	CASSLVRGEQFF
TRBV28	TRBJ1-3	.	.	TGTGCCAGCAGGCCGGCGGGGCTTGGAAACACCATATATTTT	CASRPAGLGNTIYF
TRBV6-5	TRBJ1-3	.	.	TGTGCCAGCAGCAACAGCTACTCTGGAAACACCATATATTTT	CASSNSYSGNTIYF
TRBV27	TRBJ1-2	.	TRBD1	TGTGCCAGCAGTATCCGACAGGGGGGATTAGGGGGCTACACCTTC	CASSIRQGGLGGYTF
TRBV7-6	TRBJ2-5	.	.	TGTGCCAGCAGCTCCCAGGGGGAGACCCAGTACTTC	CASSSQGETQYF
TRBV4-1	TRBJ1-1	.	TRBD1	TGCGCCAGCAGCCAAGATGGACAGGGACTGAACACTGAAGCTTTCTTT	CASSQDGQGLNTEAFF
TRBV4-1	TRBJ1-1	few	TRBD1	TGCGCCAGCAGGTCCGGGACAGCGAACACTGAAGCTTTCTTT	CASRSGTANTEAFF
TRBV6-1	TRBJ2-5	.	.	TGTGCCAGCAGGACCGGGTCACAAGAGACCCAGTACTTC	CASRTGSQETQYF
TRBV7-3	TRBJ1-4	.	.	TGTGCCAGCAGCCCCACCCCCCTGGCAGGGGAGACACCTAATGAAAAACTGTTTTTT	CASSPTPLAGETPNEKLFF